These 13 T cell receptor beta chains share one sample of origin, sequenced in a study of CD8+CD57+ T cells in acquired aplastic anemia. According to the study, genomic DNA was the template for TCR beta VDJ and CDR3 profiling. One entry per CDR3 protein results from TCRdb running MiXCR on the reads. The table has under 200,000 distinct CDR3 sequences, roughly 40% seen once. Material: sorted CD4+, CD8+, or CD8+CD57+ T cells (not recorded which) from PBMCs. Receptors originate from a human donor in good health.

This clonotype was detected many times. The gene calls are TRBV7-8 and TRBJ1-2; D gene ambiguous. V was cut by 5 bases and J by 4 bases, with 17 bases left in between. Germline assignment: CDR1 SGHVS and CDR2 FQNEAQ. This CDR3 comprises 15 residues. The CDR3 is CASSPRFPRLYGYTF. The CDR3 coding sequence is TGTGCCAGCAGCCCCCGCTTCCCGCGGCTCTATGGCTACACCTTC.

CDR3 in amino acids: CASGTGAGGPDEQYF. The CDR3 DNA sequence: TGTGCCAGCGGTACAGGAGCGGGAGGGCCCGACGAGCAGTACTTC. The chain employs TRBV2 and TRBJ2-7, with 10 bases matching TRBD2. The V gene end was trimmed by 8 bases and the J gene end by 5 bases; junction bases not matched to a gene: 12. Germline assignment: CDR1 SNHLY and CDR2 FYNNEI. The CDR3 is 15 amino acids. Using reference TRBV2 and TRBJ2-7 for the parts outside the CDR3, the full variable domain is EPEVTQTPSHQVTQMGQEVILRCVPISNHLYFYWYRQILGQKVEFLVSFYNNEISEKSEIFDDQFSVERPDGSNFTLKIRSTKLEDSAMYFCASGTGAGGPDEQYFGPGTRLTVT.

This chain links TRBV20-1 with TRBJ1-6; D perhaps matches TRBD1 (5 bases). Trimming removed 0 bases at V and 8 bases at J, with 5 bases between. CDR1 and CDR2 from the germline V gene are DFQATT and SNEGSKA (reference sequence). This CDR3 has 12 residues. CDR3 protein: CSAREGDSPLHF. The CDR3, as DNA: TGCAGTGCTAGAGAGGGGGATTCACCCCTCCACTTT.

V usage is TRBV7-2 and J usage is TRBJ2-3; the D gene could be TRBD1 or TRBD2 (5 bases each). V was pared by 5 bases and J by 6 bases, with 12 bases between. The CDR3 has 13 residues. Per the germline V gene, CDR1 is SGHTA and CDR2 is FQGNSA. CDR3 coding DNA: TGTGCCAGCAGCCGGGACCCCCTGGATACGCAGTATTTT. Protein product: CASSRDPLDTQYF.

The rearrangement links TRBV20-1 to TRBJ2-5; TRBD2 matches 11 bases. The germline V gene encodes CDR1 DFQATT and CDR2 SNEGSKA (reference sequence). Trimming took 5 bases from V and 3 from J; bases not matched to a gene: 5. The CDR3 has 14 amino acids. CDR3 nucleotides: TGCAGTGCTGTTAGCGGGGGGGCGAAAGAGACCCAGTACTTC. Translated: CSAVSGGAKETQYF.

This chain connects TRBV2 to TRBJ2-5; 7 bases match TRBD2. With 6 bases clipped from V and 4 bases from J, the junction kept 5 bases outside the gene matches. This CDR3 region has 13 residues. Germline CDR1 and CDR2: SNHLY and FYNNEI. The CDR3: CASSQGGSETQYF. The DNA for the CDR3 is TGTGCCAGCAGCCAGGGAGGGTCAGAGACCCAGTACTTC.

The J gene is TRBJ2-1, the V gene TRBV25-1; D unclear. The CDR3 loop spans 15 amino acids. Trimming pared 3 bases from V and 3 bases from J, leaving 12 bases between. Germline CDR1 reads MGHDK; CDR2 reads SYGVNS. CDR3 DNA: TGTGCCAGCAGTGATTTGGGCAGCCTCTACAATGAGCAGTTCTTC. Residues: CASSDLGSLYNEQFF.

This clonotype was recorded many times. This rearrangement joins TRBV14 to TRBJ1-6; possible D gene TRBD1, 5 bases. The ends were cut back, 4 bases at V and 9 bases at J, with 13 bases in the middle. The CDR3 loop spans 14 amino acids. Looked up from germline, CDR1 is SGHDN and CDR2 is FVKESK. For the CDR3, the DNA is TGTGCCAGCAGCCCCCAACAGGAAAGTTCACCCCTCCACTTT. This codes for CASSPQQESSPLHF.

This rearrangement joins TRBV3-1 to TRBJ1-2; 9 nucleotides line up with TRBD1. The ends lost 1 base at V and 5 bases at J; junction bases unmatched: 2. The CDR3 runs 14 residues. Germline CDR1 reads LGHDT; CDR2 reads YNNKEL (reference sequence). The CDR3 sequence: CASSQGQGVYGYTF. DNA of the CDR3: TGTGCCAGCAGCCAAGGACAGGGGGTTTATGGCTACACCTTC.

This clonotype was detected ten times or more. The gene calls are TRBV7-6 and TRBJ1-3, with 9 bases that match TRBD1. V shed 5 bases, J shed 0 bases, and the junction held 8 bases outside the gene matches. CDR1 and CDR2 (germline): SGHVS, FNYEAQ. The CDR3 extends over 17 amino acids. The CDR3 spells CASSPRTGADSGNTIYF. Written as DNA, the CDR3 is TGTGCCAGCAGCCCGCGGACAGGGGCTGACTCTGGAAACACCATATATTTT.

The chain has TRBV19 and TRBJ2-7; 10 nucleotides align to TRBD2. Trimming at V came to 5 bases and at J to 2 bases, leaving 3 bases not matched to a gene. Germline V gene data show CDR1 as LNHDA and CDR2 as SQIVND (reference sequence). The CDR3 sequence is 14 residues long. Written as DNA, the CDR3 is TGTGCCAGTAGTGTAGCGGGAGGACCCTACGAGCAGTACTTC. It specifies CASSVAGGPYEQYF.

As for this clonotype: At one end the junction does not follow the germline gene, possibly because of a read error. The V gene is TRBV19, the J gene TRBJ2-7; TRBD1 matches 8 bases. The germline V gene has CDR1 LNHDA and CDR2 SQIVND (reference sequence). This CDR3 has 14 residues. This CDR3 reads CASSSGTGSCEQYF. CDR3 DNA: TGTGCCAGTAGTTCCGGGACAGGCTCCTGCGAGCAGTACTTC.

In this sample, this clonotype turned up many times. The chain recombines TRBV9 with TRBJ2-6; D is unclear. Germline loops: CDR1 SGDLS, CDR2 YYNGEE. The CDR3 is made up of 17 amino acids. V lost 4 bases, J lost 0 bases, and 14 bases lay in between. The chain's CDR3 is CASSPQDVGSGANVLTF. For the CDR3, the DNA is TGTGCCAGCAGCCCCCAAGACGTCGGCTCTGGGGCCAACGTCCTGACTTTC.